This T cell receptor (beta chain) was captured in a study of blood T cell repertoires in COVID-19 (dated by TCRdb to the early 2020s). Looking at the study overall: Collaborator samples came from the United States, Italy and Spain and covered acute and convalescent phases of COVID-19. The material from the prospective study consisted of cDNA or gDNA derived from T cells, B-cell-depleted T cells, or PBMCs. The repertoires were released in a freely available public database intended as a resource for research on the immune response to SARS-CoV-2. A de-identified subject ID, COVID-19 status, age in years and sex were almost always included in the sample metadata. Where available, HLA class I and class II types were taken from metadata supplied by the sample provider and were not determined by assay-based typing. The samples were drawn from the first 160 participants of the ongoing ImmuneRACE study and from over a thousand subjects provided by 6 global collaborators. Deeply sampled blood TCRbeta repertoires from subjects exposed to, actively infected with, or recovered from COVID-19 were included in the dataset.

TCRbeta CDR3 regions were amplified from genomic DNA using the immunoSEQ Assay, a bias-controlled multiplex PCR. As for how the authors treated the data: The number of nucleated cells in each sample was estimated by amplification of reference gene primers within the assay. To quantify the absolute abundance of each unique TCRbeta CDR3 rearrangement, sequence reads were collapsed and filtered. For each sample, productive Simpson clonality was calculated as the square root of Simpson's diversity index over productive rearrangements. This immuneACCESS table, as held by TCRdb, lists in-frame sequences with V and J called but not all clones. Of the missing ones, under half trace to an unresolved V gene in checked studies; the others have no known cause. V and J calls and clone size follow that table, whereas D and trimming were derived from the DNA. A total of some 160,000 clones appear in this sample, around 84% of them only once. The top ten clones comprise about 8.6% of the sample.

Overall study results and their limits: How much clinical and demographic metadata was included differed by source and by participant, and the metadata was provided uncurated.

Regarding this clone: Its antigen target is currently unknown. No quality values exist for individual bases; no much larger clone is one base distant.

Participants in the prospective study were aged about 18 to 90 years, lived in some 24 United States geographic areas, and enrolled through a virtual design. To assign participants to cohorts, the prospective study relied on clinical history that participants themselves reported in a screening survey and a study questionnaire. Recovered participants in ImmuneRACE Cohort 3 were defined by two consecutive negative NP/OP PCR tests, clearance by a healthcare professional, or resolution of symptoms. Mobile phlebotomists in the prospective study collected whole blood, serum and a nasopharyngeal or oropharyngeal swab from every participant. Additional blood draws and questionnaires over an approximately two-month period could optionally be provided by prospective study participants. Prospective study blood samples were shipped either frozen or at room temperature before DNA extraction. The CDR3 sequence holds 15 residues, the cysteine and phenylalanine included. The entry retains the CDR3 DNA only, 45 bases that are in frame from base 1. Relative to germline, V is 6 bases shorter and J is 0 bases shorter, with 12 bases between their ends. The germline V gene gives CDR1 as LGHNT and CDR2 as FRNRAP.

Sequencing was performed on PBMCs or T cells enriched from blood (not recorded which). The TCR originated in a woman aged 50 to 60 who had recovered from COVID-19. The rearranged segments are TRBV12-5 and TRBJ1-3; TRBD1 is perhaps the D gene, given 5 matching bases. The CDR3: CASGNLGASGNTIYF. The DNA reads TGTGCTAGTGGGAACCTTGGGGCCTCTGGAAACACCATATATTTT.